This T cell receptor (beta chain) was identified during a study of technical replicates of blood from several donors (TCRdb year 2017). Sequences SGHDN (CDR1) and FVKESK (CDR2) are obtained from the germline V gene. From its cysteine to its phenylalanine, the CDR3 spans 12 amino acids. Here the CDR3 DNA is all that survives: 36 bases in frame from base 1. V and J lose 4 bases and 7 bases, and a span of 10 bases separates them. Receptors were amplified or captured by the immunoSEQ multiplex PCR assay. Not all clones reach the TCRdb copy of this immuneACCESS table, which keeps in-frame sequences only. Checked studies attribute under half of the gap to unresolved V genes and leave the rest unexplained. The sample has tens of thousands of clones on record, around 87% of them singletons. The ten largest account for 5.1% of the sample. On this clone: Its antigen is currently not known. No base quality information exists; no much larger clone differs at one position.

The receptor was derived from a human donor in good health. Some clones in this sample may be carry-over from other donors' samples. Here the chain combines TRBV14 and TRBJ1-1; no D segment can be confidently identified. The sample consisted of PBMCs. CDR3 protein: CASSRYTFEAFF. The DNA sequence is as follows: TGTGCCAGCAGCCGATATACTTTTGAAGCTTTCTTT.